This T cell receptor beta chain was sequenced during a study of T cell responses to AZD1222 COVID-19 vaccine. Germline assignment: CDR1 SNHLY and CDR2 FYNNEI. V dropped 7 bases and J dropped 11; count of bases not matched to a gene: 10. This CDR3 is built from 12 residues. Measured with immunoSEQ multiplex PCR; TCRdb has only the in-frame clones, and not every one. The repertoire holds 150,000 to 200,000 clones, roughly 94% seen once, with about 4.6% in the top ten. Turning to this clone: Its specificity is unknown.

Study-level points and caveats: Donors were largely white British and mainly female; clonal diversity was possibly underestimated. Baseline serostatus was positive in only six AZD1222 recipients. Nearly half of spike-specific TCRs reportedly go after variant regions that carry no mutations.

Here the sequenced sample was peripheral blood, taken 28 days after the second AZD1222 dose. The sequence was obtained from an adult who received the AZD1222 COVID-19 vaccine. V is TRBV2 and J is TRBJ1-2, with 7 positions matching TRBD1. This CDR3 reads CASTSNRGMYTF. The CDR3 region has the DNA TGTGCCAGCACCTCCAACAGGGGAATGTACACCTTC.